This T cell receptor (beta chain) was sequenced in a study of tumour-infiltrating T cells in Burkitt lymphoma. On the study more broadly: The Burkitt lymphoma cohort spanned all epidemiological subtypes. Repertoire clonality predicted overall and progression-free survival. Whole-study findings and limits: Many Burkitt lymphoma patients shared several public clonotypes.

Assay: immunoSEQ multiplex PCR; the TCRdb copy retains only in-frame clones and omits some. The sample lists around 50,000 clones; around 29% were seen once. In the case of this clone: No antigen is known for it.

CDR1 is MGHDK, CDR2 SYGVNS, per germline. The CDR3 covers 15 residues. Trimming pared 6 bases from V and 9 bases from J, leaving 18 bases between. The rearrangement joins TRBV25-1 to TRBJ1-6; D is unclear. The sequencing sample was made of tumor tissue. The clonotype was recovered from a human donor with Burkitt lymphoma. The CDR3: CASRETTNAFSPLHF. For the CDR3, the DNA is TGTGCCAGCAGGGAAACCACAAACGCATTTTCACCCCTCCACTTT. Drawing the rest from reference TRBV25-1 and TRBJ1-6, the complete variable domain is EADIYQTPRYLVIGTGKKITLECSQTMGHDKMYWYQQDPGMELHLIHYSYGVNSTEKGDLSSESTVSRIRTEHFPLTLESARPSHTSQYLCASRETTNAFSPLHFGNGTRLTVT.